The clone carrying this TCR beta chain was observed many times. Its antigen is unidentified. This entry is derived from a study of neurological immune-mediated disorders. Study-wide findings and caveats: Private repertoires in all groups were suggested by the absence of shared CDR3 amino acid sequences among expanded clones across subjects.

Unsorted libraries came from 2 million PBMCs stored at -80 °C. Each TCR transcript was tagged with a 10-nucleotide random UMI during 5'RACE. TCRdb itself ran the 5' RACE reads through MiXCR, one entry per CDR3 protein. The repertoire holds 85,000 to 90,000 distinct CDR3 sequences, with approximately 4% as singletons. The CDR3 contains 13 residues. The germline gives CDR1 LGHNA, CDR2 YSLEER. Trimming cost V 0 bases and J 2 bases, with 5 bases left between them. The sequence was obtained from a woman aged 50 to 60 with multiple sclerosis. The gene calls are TRBV4-3 and TRBJ2-7; D unclear. Sequenced sample: PBMCs. This CDR3 is CASSQEVTYEQYF. The CDR3, as DNA: TGCGCCAGCAGCCAAGAAGTAACCTACGAGCAGTACTTC.